This entry lists 32 T cell receptor beta chains sequenced from one sample in a study of shared clonotypes between healthy human individuals (dated by TCRdb to about 2020). CD8 naive samples were CD45RO-negative cells positively selected for CCR7, giving a CD45RA+CCR7+ population that excluded TemRA cells. Library preparation employed the immunoSEQ multiplex PCR assay. TCRdb obtained this table from immuneACCESS and retained in-frame rearrangements with V and J assigned. These tables miss some clones; where compared with another copy, unresolved V genes account for less than half of the shortfall, and the remainder is unexplained. A total of about 820,000 clones appear in this sample, 92% of them only once. The ten largest clones capture 20% to 30% of the sample. Sequencing input: naive CD8+ T cells sorted from blood. This specimen's cell subset or site label, per the study, means: CD45RA+CCR7+. The receptors stem from a man aged 25 to 45 in good health.

This clone showed up just once. This chain connects TRBV19 to TRBJ2-1; D not resolved. The CDR3 spans 17 residues. V dropped 0 bases and J dropped 3 bases, with 15 bases sitting between them. The germline gives CDR1 LNHDA, CDR2 SQIVND (reference sequence). The DNA for the CDR3 is TGTGCCAGTAGTATAGACGAATCGCGGCCTCTCTACAATGAGCAGTTCTTC. Residues: CASSIDESRPLYNEQFF.

J is TRBJ2-7 and V is TRBV27; 9 positions match TRBD2. Germline-derived CDR1 and CDR2 are MNHEY and SMNVEV (reference sequence). V shed 1 base, J shed 3 bases, and the junction held 4 bases outside the gene matches. This CDR3 is 15 amino acids long. As DNA, the CDR3 is TGTGCCAGCAGTTTATATCCGACTAGCGGCTACGAGCAGTACTTC. Translating gives CASSLYPTSGYEQYF.

This clone was detected only once. The chain uses TRBV7-3 and TRBJ2-5; D is uncertain. Trimming removed 2 bases at V and 1 base at J, with 14 bases between. Germline V gene sequence: CDR1 SGHTA, CDR2 FQGTGA. The CDR3 is made up of 16 amino acids. CDR3 sequence (DNA): TGTGCCAGCAGCTTATTAGGCCCCGGGCCCCAAGAGACCCAGTACTTC. The encoded protein is CASSLLGPGPQETQYF.

The chain employs TRBV5-8 and TRBJ2-5, with 14 bases matching TRBD2. CDR3 length equals 16 residues. The germline gives CDR1 SGHTS, CDR2 YDEGEE. The J segment lost 4 bases and the V segment lost 3 bases, leaving 5 bases of the junction unmatched. The DNA of the CDR3 is TGTGCCAGCAGCTGGGGACTAGCGGGAGAGGGAGAGACCCAGTACTTC. Its translation: CASSWGLAGEGETQYF.

The CDR3 loop is CASSLEGRGPQSDTQYF. DNA for the CDR3: TGTGCCAGCAGCTTAGAAGGTCGGGGGCCTCAATCAGATACGCAGTATTTT. This chain joins TRBV7-9 and TRBJ2-3; D tentatively reads TRBD1 or TRBD2 (6 bases each). V lost 1 base and J 4 bases, leaving 18 bases between the germline ends. The length of the CDR3 is 17 residues. Germline lookup yields CDR1 SEHNR and CDR2 FQNEAQ (reference sequence).

The chain couples TRBV4-3 to TRBJ1-5, with D possibly TRBD1 on 5 matching bases. With 0 bases removed from V and 3 bases from J, the gap between germline ends came to 12 bases. The CDR3 extends over 16 amino acids. CDR1 is LGHNA and CDR2 is YSLEER in the germline V gene. CDR3 in DNA: TGCGCCAGCAGCCAAGATAGGCGGGGGGTCAATCAGCCCCAGCATTTT. This codes for CASSQDRRGVNQPQHF.

The V and J genes are TRBV10-2 and TRBJ2-7, with D possibly matching TRBD2 (6 bases). CDR3 length: 16 residues. Germline V gene data show CDR1 as WSHSY and CDR2 as SAAADI. V lost 0 bases and J lost 4, with 16 bases in between. The CDR3: CASSESGGTGAYEQYF. The CDR3 nucleotides are TGCGCCAGCAGTGAGTCCGGAGGAACGGGAGCTTACGAGCAGTACTTC.

This clone was detected a few times. The rearrangement links TRBV4-1 to TRBJ1-2; maybe TRBD1 (5 bases). Germline-derived CDR1 and CDR2 are MGHRA and YSYEKL. The CDR3 sequence is 15 residues long. V shed 3 bases and J shed 5 bases, with 16 bases lying between them. DNA of the CDR3: TGCGCCAGCAGCCAGGGGCCGGGATCCTCATATGGCTACACCTTC. Translation: CASSQGPGSSYGYTF.

V and J are TRBV7-9 and TRBJ2-1; the match to TRBD2 covers 12 bases. The CDR3 sequence is 16 residues long. With V trimmed by 8 bases and J by 2 bases, 7 bases remained unmatched. Looked up from germline, CDR1 is SEHNR and CDR2 is FQNEAQ (reference sequence). Written as DNA, the CDR3 is TGTGCCAGCGGGACTAGCGGGTTACCAGCCTACAATGAGCAGTTCTTC. Translated, it gives CASGTSGLPAYNEQFF.

The chain couples TRBV7-9 to TRBJ2-7, with D possibly called TRBD1 or TRBD2 (5 bases each). V dropped 5 bases and J dropped 3 bases, with 14 bases sitting between them. Germline loops: CDR1 SEHNR, CDR2 FQNEAQ (reference sequence). The CDR3 spans 14 residues. CDR3 DNA sequence: TGTGCCAGCAGCCCCCGGGACGAGCACTACGAGCAGTACTTC. It encodes CASSPRDEHYEQYF.

This chain connects TRBV7-2 to TRBJ2-7; TRBD1 aligns across 9 bases. The V gene's germline CDR1 is SGHTA and CDR2 FQGNSA. The CDR3 consists of 18 residues. The J segment lost 4 bases and the V segment lost 6 bases, leaving 19 bases of the junction unmatched. The chain's CDR3 is CASSSRRGLRDREYEQYF. The DNA for the CDR3 is TGTGCCAGCAGTTCCCGTCGGGGGTTGAGGGACAGGGAGTACGAGCAGTACTTC.

This clone was observed a few times. This chain connects TRBV28 to TRBJ2-7; TRBD2 aligns across 10 bases. The CDR3 totals 14 residues. The trim removed 3 bases at V and 5 bases at J, leaving 4 bases unmatched. The germline CDR1 and CDR2 sequences are MDHEN and SYDVKM. The CDR3, as DNA: TGTGCCAGCAGTTTTGGGACTAGCGTCGACGAGCAGTACTTC. It translates to CASSFGTSVDEQYF.

V is TRBV4-3 and J is TRBJ2-1, with 7 bases identical to TRBD2. The CDR3 length is 14 residues. Per germline, CDR1 LGHNA and CDR2 YSLEER. Unmatched junction bases numbered 8, after V lost 4 bases and J lost 8 bases. The CDR3 here is CASSPWRGRDEQFF. CDR3 bases: TGCGCCAGCAGCCCGTGGCGGGGGAGGGATGAGCAGTTCTTC.

For the CDR3, the DNA is TGTGCCAGCAGCGACGGGACTAGCGGGAAGGATACGCAGTATTTT. Its translation: CASSDGTSGKDTQYF. This chain links TRBV7-3 with TRBJ2-3; 13 nucleotides agree with TRBD2. The CDR3 has 15 residues. Germline V lookup: CDR1 SGHTA, CDR2 FQGTGA. Unmatched junction bases numbered 5, after V lost 5 bases and J lost 6 bases.

This clone appeared a few times. This chain links TRBV29-1 with TRBJ2-3; 10 bases are a match to TRBD2. The germline V gene has CDR1 SQVTM and CDR2 ANQGSEA. The CDR3 is 14 amino acids. V trimming: 4 bases; J trimming: 2 bases; junction bases outside the gene matches: 3. CDR3 DNA: TGCAGCGTTGCTAGCGGGAGTTTCACAGATACGCAGTATTTT. Translation: CSVASGSFTDTQYF.

The rearrangement uses TRBV5-1 and TRBJ2-1; D is undetermined. The germline V gene encodes CDR1 SGHRS and CDR2 YFSETQ. Trimming took 4 bases from V and 3 from J, leaving 17 bases between them. The CDR3 sequence is 16 residues long. The CDR3 spells CASSNRRHPLYNEQFF. As DNA, the CDR3 is TGCGCCAGCAGCAACAGACGTCACCCCCTCTACAATGAGCAGTTCTTC. Combining the CDR3 with reference TRBV5-1 and TRBJ2-1 gives the whole variable domain KAGVTQTPRYLIKTRGQQVTLSCSPISGHRSVSWYQQTPGQGLQFLFEYFSETQRNKGNFPGRFSGRQFSNSRSEMNVSTLELGDSALYLCASSNRRHPLYNEQFFGPGTRLTVL.

V is TRBV19 and J is TRBJ2-5; D is unresolved. The V and J ends lost 6 bases and 5 bases respectively, with 10 bases between them. This CDR3 spans 12 amino acids. Looked up from germline, CDR1 is LNHDA and CDR2 is SQIVND (reference sequence). CDR3 residues: CASSGSWETQYF. CDR3 nucleotides: TGTGCCAGTAGCGGATCCTGGGAGACCCAGTACTTC.

This clone was counted a single time. The CDR3 DNA follows: TGCAGCGTTGAACAGGGTGACACCGGGGAGCTGTTTTTT. Amino acids: CSVEQGDTGELFF. The chain has TRBV29-1 and TRBJ2-2; TRBD1 might be the D (5 bases). The CDR3 sequence is 13 residues long. V lost 2 bases and J lost 3, with 7 bases in between. Germline V gene data show CDR1 as SQVTM and CDR2 as ANQGSEA.

This chain connects TRBV19 to TRBJ2-7; 7 bases align to TRBD1. There are 14 residues in the CDR3. Trimming took 3 bases from V and 2 from J; bases not matched to a gene: 4. The germline gives CDR1 LNHDA, CDR2 SQIVND (reference sequence). CDR3 nucleotide sequence: TGTGCCAGTAGTATCACGGGACAGACCTACGAGCAGTACTTC. It codes for CASSITGQTYEQYF.

This clone was detected a few times. The chain couples TRBV2 to TRBJ1-5; D call uncertain. The CDR3 is 15 amino acids. Germline CDR1 reads SNHLY; CDR2 reads FYNNEI. Trimming cost V 3 bases and J 7 bases, with 16 bases left between them. The CDR3 sequence is CASSEGRAGIQPQHF. As DNA, the CDR3 is TGTGCCAGCAGTGAGGGCCGGGCAGGTATCCAGCCCCAGCATTTT.

This clone was observed a few times. The rearrangement uses TRBV4-1 and TRBJ1-5, with 9 bases matching TRBD1. The ends lost 0 bases at V and 6 bases at J; junction bases unmatched: 6. The germline gives CDR1 MGHRA, CDR2 YSYEKL. The CDR3 sequence is 16 residues long. The CDR3 DNA reads as TGCGCCAGCAGCCAAGATGGGACAGGGAGTGTTCAGCCCCAGCATTTT. Protein: CASSQDGTGSVQPQHF.

The chain joins TRBV25-1 to TRBJ1-5; D uncertain. Trimming removed 8 bases at V and 6 bases at J, with 5 bases between. The CDR3 spans 10 residues. Germline values: CDR1 MGHDK, CDR2 SYGVNS. This chain's CDR3 is CASGSQPQHF. The DNA for the CDR3 is TGTGCCAGCGGATCTCAGCCCCAGCATTTT.

The chain links TRBV11-3 to TRBJ2-1, with D maybe TRBD2 (6 bases). CDR1 is SGHNT and CDR2 is YENEEA in the germline V gene. The CDR3 is 17 amino acids. Trimming removed 1 base from V and 2 bases from J, with 15 bases in between. This CDR3 is CASSLGGSGITYNEQFF. CDR3 bases: TGTGCCAGCAGCTTAGGGGGTAGCGGTATTACCTACAATGAGCAGTTCTTC.

The chain carries TRBV6-6 and TRBJ2-1; 13 bases map to TRBD2. V lost 6 bases and J lost 5; bases outside the gene matches: 4. The CDR3 is made up of 15 amino acids. Germline V gene data show CDR1 as MNHNY and CDR2 as SVGAGI (reference sequence). CDR3 nucleotides: TGTGCCAGCAGCCAGGGACTAGCGGGAAACAATGAGCAGTTCTTC. Protein sequence: CASSQGLAGNNEQFF.

This clone has just one count. This chain links TRBV4-1 with TRBJ2-3; the D is unclear. V lost 0 bases and J lost 2, with 27 bases in between. Germline CDR1 is MGHRA and CDR2 is YSYEKL. CDR3 length: 21 amino acids. The CDR3 region has the DNA TGCGCCAGCAGCCAAGACGTCCCCCAAGGAAGGGTACCCTCACACACAGATACGCAGTATTTT. Translated: CASSQDVPQGRVPSHTDTQYF.

This clone was seen more than once but under ten times. CDR3 in amino acids: CASGELAATDTQYF. The DNA for the CDR3 is TGTGCCAGCGGGGAATTAGCGGCCACAGATACGCAGTATTTT. The rearrangement uses TRBV27 and TRBJ2-3; D perhaps matches TRBD2 (6 bases). V gave up 8 bases and J gave up 2 bases, with 14 bases separating them. The CDR3 covers 14 residues. CDR1 and CDR2 from the germline V gene are MNHEY and SMNVEV (reference sequence).

This clone came up once. This sequence joins TRBV27 and TRBJ1-1; TRBD1 is a possible D gene (6 bases). Germline-derived CDR1 and CDR2 are MNHEY and SMNVEV (reference sequence). With 0 bases removed from V and 7 bases from J, the gap between germline ends came to 18 bases. The CDR3 sequence is 16 residues long. CDR3 region: CASSLSGGLGGNEAFF. The CDR3 nucleotides are TGTGCCAGCAGTTTATCGGGGGGCCTGGGAGGTAATGAAGCTTTCTTT.

The genes are TRBV5-1 and TRBJ1-4; no clear D gene. The CDR3 is 18 residues long. V was shortened by 4 bases and J by 0 bases, with 19 bases between the two germline ends. The germline V gene has CDR1 SGHRS and CDR2 YFSETQ. The CDR3 protein is CASSPYGNPEATNEKLFF. CDR3 in DNA: TGCGCCAGCAGCCCGTACGGGAATCCCGAAGCAACTAATGAAAAACTGTTTTTT.

The chain links TRBV10-2 to TRBJ1-2; D perhaps matches TRBD1 (6 bases). Germline loops: CDR1 WSHSY, CDR2 SAAADI. V dropped 5 bases and J dropped 4 bases, with 11 bases sitting between them. CDR3 length equals 13 residues. In DNA, the CDR3 is TGCGCCAGCAGTCTGGACAGCCTCTATGGCTACACCTTC. Translated: CASSLDSLYGYTF.

The chain employs TRBV4-1 and TRBJ1-4; perhaps TRBD1 as D (5 bases). The germline CDR1 and CDR2 sequences are MGHRA and YSYEKL. V gave up 1 base and J gave up 7 bases, with 13 bases separating them. The CDR3 runs 15 residues. Written as DNA, the CDR3 is TGCGCCAGCAGCCAAGGTTGGGGGGATGGTGAAAAACTGTTTTTT. This codes for CASSQGWGDGEKLFF.

The chain joins TRBV5-1 to TRBJ2-7; D perhaps matches TRBD2 (6 bases). CDR3 size: 15 residues. Trimming shortened V by 3 bases and J by 6 bases, and 19 bases separated the two germline ends. Germline CDR1 SGHRS, CDR2 YFSETQ. CDR3 protein: CASSWRDSLVTEQYF. The CDR3 DNA is TGCGCCAGCAGCTGGAGGGACTCCCTAGTCACCGAGCAGTACTTC.

This CDR3 is CASSSGQDYNEQFF. The DNA for the CDR3 is TGCGCCAGCAGCTCGGGACAGGACTACAATGAGCAGTTCTTC. The chain recombines TRBV5-1 with TRBJ2-1, with TRBD1 matching over 8 bases. The CDR3 length is 14 residues. The V and J ends lost 3 bases and 3 bases, in that order; junction bases with no gene match: 2. Germline CDR1 SGHRS, CDR2 YFSETQ.